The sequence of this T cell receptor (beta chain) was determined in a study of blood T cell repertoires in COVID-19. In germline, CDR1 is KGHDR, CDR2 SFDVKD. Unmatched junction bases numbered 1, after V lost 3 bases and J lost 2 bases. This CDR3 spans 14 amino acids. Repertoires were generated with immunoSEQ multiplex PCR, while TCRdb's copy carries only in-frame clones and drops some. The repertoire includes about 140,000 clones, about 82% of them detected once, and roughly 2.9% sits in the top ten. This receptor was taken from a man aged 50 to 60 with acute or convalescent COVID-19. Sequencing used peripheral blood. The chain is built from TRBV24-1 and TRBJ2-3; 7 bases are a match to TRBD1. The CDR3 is CATSDDRATDTQYF. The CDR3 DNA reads TGTGCCACCAGTGATGACAGGGCCACAGATACGCAGTATTTT.